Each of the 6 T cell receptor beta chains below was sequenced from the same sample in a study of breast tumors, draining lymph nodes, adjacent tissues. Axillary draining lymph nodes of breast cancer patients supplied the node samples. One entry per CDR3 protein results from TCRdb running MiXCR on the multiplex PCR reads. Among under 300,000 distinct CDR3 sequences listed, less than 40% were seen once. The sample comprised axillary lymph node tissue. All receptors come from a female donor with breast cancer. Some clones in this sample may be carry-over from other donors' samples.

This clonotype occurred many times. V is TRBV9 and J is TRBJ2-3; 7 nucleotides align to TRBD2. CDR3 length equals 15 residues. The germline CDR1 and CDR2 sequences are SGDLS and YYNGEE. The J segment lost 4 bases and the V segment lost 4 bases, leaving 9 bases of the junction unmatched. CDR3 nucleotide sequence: TGTGCCAGCAGCCCTAGAGGCGGGAGCTCAGATACGCAGTATTTT. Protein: CASSPRGGSSDTQYF.

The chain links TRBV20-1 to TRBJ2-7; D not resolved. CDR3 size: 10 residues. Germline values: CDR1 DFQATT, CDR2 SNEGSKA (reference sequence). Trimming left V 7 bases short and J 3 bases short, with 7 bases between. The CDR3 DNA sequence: TGCAGTGGTGACTTCTACGAGCAGTACTTC. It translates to CSGDFYEQYF.

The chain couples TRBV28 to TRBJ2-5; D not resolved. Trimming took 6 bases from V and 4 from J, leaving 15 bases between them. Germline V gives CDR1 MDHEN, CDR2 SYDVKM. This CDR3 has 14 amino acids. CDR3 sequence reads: CASSQQTPPETQYF. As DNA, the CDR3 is TGTGCCAGCAGCCAACAAACGCCACCAGAGACCCAGTACTTC.

CDR3 sequence (DNA): TGTGCCAGCAGAAAGGGGCTTAACTATGGCTACACCTTC. It translates to CASRKGLNYGYTF. The chain couples TRBV25-1 to TRBJ1-2; weak D call: TRBD1 (5 bases). The CDR3 runs 13 residues. Trimming pared 6 bases from V and 1 base from J, leaving 9 bases between. Germline V gives CDR1 MGHDK, CDR2 SYGVNS.

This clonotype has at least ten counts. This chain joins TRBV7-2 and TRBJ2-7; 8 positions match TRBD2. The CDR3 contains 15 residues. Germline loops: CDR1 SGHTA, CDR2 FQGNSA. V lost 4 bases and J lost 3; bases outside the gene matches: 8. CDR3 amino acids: CASSYPPGGGYEQYF. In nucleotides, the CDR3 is TGTGCCAGCAGCTACCCTCCCGGGGGGGGCTACGAGCAGTACTTC.

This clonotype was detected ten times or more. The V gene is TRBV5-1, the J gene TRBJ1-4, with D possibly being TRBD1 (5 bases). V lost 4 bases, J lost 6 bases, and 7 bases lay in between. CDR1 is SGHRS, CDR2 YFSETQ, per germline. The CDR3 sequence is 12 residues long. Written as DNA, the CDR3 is TGCGCCAGCAGCCCGGGGGATGAAAAACTGTTTTTT. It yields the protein CASSPGDEKLFF.